A selection of T cell receptor beta chains follows, all from one sample in a study of PD-L1 blockade in urothelial cancer. Clones were read by immunoSEQ multiplex PCR, and TCRdb kept only the in-frame ones, dropping some. Of about 30,000 clones listed, roughly nine tenths are singletons. This specimen was PBMCs, taken around atezolizumab (anti-PD-L1) treatment. These receptors came from a man older than 75 with urothelial cancer. The CDR3 runs from the conserved cysteine through the conserved F or W. The D gene is left open where the match is weak. Clone size, where shown, is once, few, many, or a class for clones that have expanded.

>TRBJ1-2|.|TRBV19|.
CASSDLGGRGGYTF
TGTGCCAGTAGCGATCTCGGGGGACGAGGGGGCTACACCTTC
>TRBJ2-1|.|TRBV2|.
CASSFNTRVEQFF
TGTGCCAGCAGCTTCAATACCCGGGTGGAGCAGTTCTTC
>TRBJ2-7|.|TRBV4-2|.
CASSQKTYTGLSSYEQYF
TGTGCCAGCAGCCAAAAAACATACACGGGACTGTCCTCCTACGAGCAGTACTTC
>TRBJ2-7|TRBD1|TRBV28|.
CASTLSTGAFYEQYF
TGTGCCAGCACCCTATCCACAGGGGCCTTCTACGAGCAGTACTTC
>TRBJ2-1|TRBD2|TRBV5-1|.
CASSSGLAAYNEQFF
TGCGCCAGCAGCTCCGGACTAGCGGCCTACAATGAGCAGTTCTTC
>TRBJ2-1|.|TRBV11-2|.
CASSYQTSYNEQFF
TGTGCCAGCAGCTACCAGACTAGCTACAATGAGCAGTTCTTC
>TRBJ2-2|TRBD2|TRBV2|.
CASEWGLAGTGELFF
TGTGCCAGCGAGTGGGGACTAGCGGGAACCGGGGAGCTGTTTTTT
>TRBJ2-1|.|TRBV5-1|.
CASSLGGGGYNEQFF
TGCGCCAGCAGCTTGGGTGGGGGAGGCTACAATGAGCAGTTCTTC
>TRBJ1-5|TRBD1|TRBV19|.
CASQGTVNQPQHF
TGTGCCAGCCAAGGGACAGTAAATCAGCCCCAGCATTTT
>TRBJ2-3|TRBD2|TRBV9|.
CASSVGLRGLASSSGTDTQYF
TGTGCCAGCAGCGTAGGTCTTCGGGGACTAGCTAGCTCGTCGGGCACAGATACGCAGTATTTT
>TRBJ2-7|TRBD1|TRBV19|few
CASSKTRGHEQYF
TGTGCCAGTAGTAAGACGAGGGGGCACGAGCAGTACTTC
>TRBJ1-2|.|TRBV2|.
CASEDSKSGYTF
TGTGCCAGCGAGGACAGTAAAAGCGGCTACACCTTC
>TRBJ2-1|.|TRBV19|.
CASSPRTYNEQFF
TGTGCCAGTAGTCCTAGGACATACAATGAGCAGTTCTTC
>TRBJ2-2|TRBD2|TRBV4-2|.
CASSPGLAGAGELFF
TGTGCCAGCAGCCCGGGACTAGCGGGAGCCGGGGAGCTGTTTTTT
>TRBJ2-3|TRBD2|TRBV9|.
CASSGPSGKSDTQYF
TGTGCCAGCAGCGGCCCTAGCGGGAAGTCAGATACGCAGTATTTT
>TRBJ2-7|.|TRBV6-1|.
CASSEGGHGYEQYF
TGTGCCAGCAGTGAAGGAGGACATGGCTACGAGCAGTACTTC
>TRBJ2-5|TRBD2|TRBV5-1|.
CASSLISGAEQETQYF
TGCGCCAGCAGCTTGATAAGCGGGGCGGAACAAGAGACCCAGTACTTC
>TRBJ2-1|TRBD2|TRBV7-2|.
CASSLDGLAEYNEQFF
TGTGCCAGCAGCTTAGATGGACTAGCGGAATACAATGAGCAGTTCTTC